This T cell receptor beta chain was captured in a study of siplizumab effects on memory and regulatory T cells. Study outcomes and limitations: The apparent diversity of naive T cells exceeded that of memory cells, and naive T cells seemed to make a major contribution to the alloresponse. Siplizumab brought about a significant reduction in alloreactive sequences traceable to unstimulated CD4+ memory cells.

The table lists this clone with a count of one. Its antigen is not known. Some clones are missing from TCRdb's copy, which holds only in-frame ones; the method was immunoSEQ multiplex PCR. The sample records around 110,000 clones, roughly 94% being singletons. This CDR3 has 13 residues. Germline loops: CDR1 SGHNT, CDR2 YYREEE (reference sequence). Trimming left V 3 bases short and J 7 bases short, with 13 bases between. The sequenced sample consisted of non-Treg CD4+ T cells sorted from blood. The TCR originated in a human donor in good health. This rearrangement joins TRBV5-4 to TRBJ1-2; tentatively, D is TRBD1 (6 bases). CDR3 sequence: CASSSGTIFGYTF. In DNA, the CDR3 is TGTGCCAGCAGCTCCGGGACAATATTTGGCTACACCTTC.